This T cell receptor beta chain emerged from a study of cytomegalovirus exposure and HLA in healthy donors. Across the study: Both the approximately 120 validation repertoires and the approximately 620 first-cohort repertoires used the same platform, as reported by a later analysis.

Study findings and constraints: 150 or so TCR beta chains were listed as cytomegalovirus-associated. Among the CMV-associated chains, three were confirmed in vitro as specific for CMV antigens.

Remarks on this clone: Its antigen is still unknown.

Sequenced by immunoSEQ multiplex PCR; TCRdb stores in-frame clones only, minus some. The sample yields approximately 170,000 clones, almost 85% seen once. Germline CDR1 reads LNHDA; CDR2 reads SQIVND (reference sequence). This CDR3 is built from 11 residues. The specimen sequenced was PBMCs. The TCR comes from a man in his thirties or forties in good health and CMV-seropositive. The chain has TRBV19 and TRBJ1-5; possibly TRBD1 for D (6 bases). The CDR3: CKPGVVQPQHF. CDR3 sequence (DNA): TGTAAGCCAGGGGTAGTTCAGCCCCAGCATTTT. Full variable domain (remainder filled in from reference TRBV19 and TRBJ1-5): DGGITQSPKYLFRKEGQNVTLSCEQNLNHDAMYWYRQDPGQGLRLIYYSQIVNDFQKGDIAEGYSVSREKKESFPLTVTSAQKNPTAFYLCKPGVVQPQHFGDGTRLSIL.